This T cell receptor beta chain was recorded in a study of glioma-infiltrating T cells. Overall study: Samples included WHO grade II oligodendrogliomas or astrocytomas and initial-diagnosis grade IV glioblastomas. Sequencing aimed for roughly 4.5- to 10-fold coverage of about 940,000 peripheral T cells.

Using RNA template, CDR3s of TCR alpha and beta were amplified with iRepertoire arm-PCR. TCRdb re-called the multiplex PCR reads through MiXCR, storing one row per CDR3 protein. In the table there are about 410,000 distinct CDR3 sequences, roughly two fifths of which are singletons. On this clonotype itself: Its antigen is not identified.

Study-wide points: Signature shared blood CDR3 motifs were enriched in low-divergence and depleted in high-divergence patients. Above-expected tissue-blood divergence occurred in all gliomas, most in low-grade ones.

This clonotype was sampled from a human donor with low-grade glioma or glioblastoma, undergoing nonglioma brain surgery, or in good health (not recorded which). Sequences were obtained from glioma tissue, nonneoplastic brain tissue, or PBMCs (not recorded which).

The CDR3 sequence is CAIRSEVSSYEQYF. In nucleotides, the CDR3 is TGTGCCATCAGGAGTGAGGTTAGCTCCTACGAGCAGTACTTC. The chain joins TRBV10-3 to TRBJ2-7; D call uncertain. Per the germline V gene, CDR1 is ENHRY and CDR2 is SYGVKD. The CDR3 extends over 14 amino acids. Trimming shortened V by 6 bases and J by 0 bases, and 12 bases separated the two germline ends.